The T cell receptor (beta chain) under discussion was sequenced for a study of blood T cell repertoires in COVID-19. Looking at the study overall: Whether acute or convalescent, the COVID-19 samples came from the United States, Italy and Spain. In each case, the material was cDNA or gDNA derived from T cells, B-cell-depleted T cells, or PBMCs.

From germline, CDR1 is LNHDA and CDR2 SQIVND (reference sequence). The ends lost 7 bases at V and 6 bases at J; junction bases unmatched: 5. The CDR3 is 12 residues long. This clone was recorded a few times. Authors' processing steps: Estimation of nucleated cell counts was performed using reference gene primer amplification. TCRdb's table, derived via immunoSEQ multiplex PCR, lists solely in-frame clones and lacks some. That table supplies the V and J calls and clone size; D and trimming were determined from the DNA. Counted here are roughly 250,000 clones, around 82% occurring once; the ten biggest clones make up around 7.8%.

The V and J genes are TRBV19 and TRBJ1-2; 7 bases fit TRBD1. The sample consisted of peripheral blood. The TCR comes from a human donor in a cohort sampled during active COVID-19. CDR3 region: CASTQGVDGYTF. The CDR3 nucleotides are TGTGCCAGTACCCAGGGGGTTGATGGCTACACCTTC.